This record concerns one T cell receptor (beta chain) sequence. Authors' methods: Amplified reference gene primers provided the basis for estimating nucleated cell counts. Libraries were prepared by immunoSEQ multiplex PCR; TCRdb keeps only in-frame clonotypes and omits some of them. V and J calls and clone size come straight from that table; D and trimming were deduced from the DNA. The table shows fewer than 250,000 clones, with less than 90% occurring only once. The sample is drawn from a study of blood T cell repertoires in COVID-19. Study at large: The study drew acute and convalescent COVID-19 samples from the United States, Italy and Spain. PBMCs, B-cell-depleted T cells, or T cells were the source of the cDNA or gDNA that made up the material.

The CDR3 totals 13 residues. Germline V CDR1 and CDR2: GTSNPN, SVGIG (reference sequence). Trimming stripped 3 bases from V and 5 bases from J, with 13 bases between. The sequence was obtained from a woman older than 75 with COVID-19, enrolled during active disease. J is TRBJ1-1 and V is TRBV30; tentatively, D is TRBD1 (5 bases). The sample was peripheral blood. The CDR3 loop is CAWRAGPGTEAFF. The CDR3 nucleotides read TGTGCCTGGAGGGCAGGGCCAGGGACTGAAGCTTTCTTT.